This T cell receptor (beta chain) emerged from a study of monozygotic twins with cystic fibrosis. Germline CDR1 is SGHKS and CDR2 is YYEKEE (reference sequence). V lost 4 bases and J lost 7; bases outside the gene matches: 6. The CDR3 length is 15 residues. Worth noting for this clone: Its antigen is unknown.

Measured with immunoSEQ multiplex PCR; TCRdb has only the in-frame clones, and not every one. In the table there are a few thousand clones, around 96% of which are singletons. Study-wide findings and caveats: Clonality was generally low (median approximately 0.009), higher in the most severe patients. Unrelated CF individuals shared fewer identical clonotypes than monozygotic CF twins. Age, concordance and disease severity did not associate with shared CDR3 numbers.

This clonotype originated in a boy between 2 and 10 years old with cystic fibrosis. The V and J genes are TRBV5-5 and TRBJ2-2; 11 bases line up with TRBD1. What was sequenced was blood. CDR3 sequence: CASSPRTGGGGELFF. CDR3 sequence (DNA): TGTGCCAGCAGCCCTAGGACAGGGGGCGGCGGGGAGCTGTTTTTT.